This T cell receptor (beta chain) stems from a study of T cell repertoires and HLA-DP antigens. Study context: Alloreactive CD4+ T cells targeted HLA-DP on transduced HeLa. DNA input averaged approximately 230 ng in sorted CD137+CD4+ and around 1,200 ng in pre-culture CD4+.

A note on this clone: What it binds is unknown.

Only in-frame clones appear in the TCRdb table, and some are missing; sequencing was by immunoSEQ multiplex PCR. The sample lists about 110,000 clones; nearly 95% were seen once. The CDR3 runs to 13 residues. The ends were cut back, 5 bases at V and 5 bases at J, with 12 bases in the middle. Germline lookup yields CDR1 MDHEN and CDR2 SYDVKM. The receptor was derived from a woman aged 18 to 35 in good health and CMV-seronegative. The specimen sequenced was CD4+ T cells from PBMCs. J is TRBJ1-2 and V is TRBV28; no reliable D call. CDR3 loop: CASSPPYRYGYTF. The CDR3 DNA reads as TGTGCCAGCAGTCCCCCATATAGGTATGGCTACACCTTC.